Shown below are 8 T cell receptor beta chains from a single sample sequenced in a study of prognosis after radiotherapy for stage I lung cancer. Two-round multiplex PCR amplified TCR beta CDR3 from genomic DNA. Primers specific to each TRBV and TRBJ gene were used in first-round PCR. MiXCR was run by TCRdb on the multiplex PCR reads, yielding one entry per CDR3 protein. The sample yields 25,000 to 30,000 distinct CDR3 sequences, 30% to 40% seen once. This sample comprised PBMCs, obtained before or after stereotactic body radiation therapy (not recorded which). All receptors derive from a donor aged 50 or older with non-small cell lung cancer.

By share, this clonotype ranks as medium-sized. This chain uses TRBV20-1 with TRBJ2-7; 8 nucleotides agree with TRBD2. V shed 4 bases and J 4 bases; nucleotides not matched to a gene: 6. CDR3 length equals 13 residues. Germline CDR1 is DFQATT and CDR2 is SNEGSKA (reference sequence). The CDR3 reads CSAMTGRVYEQYF. CDR3 bases: TGCAGTGCTATGACCGGGAGGGTGTACGAGCAGTACTTC.

This clonotype was counted at least ten times. J is TRBJ2-1 and V is TRBV12-3 or TRBV12-4; D is tentatively TRBD1 or TRBD2 (5 bases each). Trimming pared 6 bases from V and 9 bases from J, leaving 18 bases between. The CDR3 covers 14 residues. The CDR3 region is CASRSRDRRSEQFF. CDR3 bases: TGTGCCAGCAGAAGCCGGGACCGCCGGTCTGAGCAGTTCTTC.

Notes on this clonotype: With a far larger clone one base away, a read error is the likely cause. Without the conserved terminal phenylalanine or tryptophan, this CDR3 likely stems from a read error. The chain is built from TRBV6-4 and TRBJ2-3, with D perhaps assigned TRBD1 or TRBD2 (6 bases each). This CDR3 comprises 15 residues. Trimming took 3 bases from V and 4 from J, leaving 14 bases between them. Germline CDR1 is MRHNA and CDR2 is SNTAGT. The CDR3 here is CASSEGGGFADTQYS. Here the CDR3 DNA reads TGTGCCAGCAGTGAAGGAGGGGGATTCGCAGATACGCAGTATTCT.

This clonotype was observed at least ten times. The CDR3 here is CSARDQLATQYF. The CDR3 coding sequence is TGCAGTGCTAGAGATCAACTAGCAACTCAGTATTTT. The chain combines TRBV20-1 with TRBJ2-3, with D possibly TRBD2 on 6 matching bases. Per the germline V gene, CDR1 is DFQATT and CDR2 is SNEGSKA (reference sequence). The CDR3 totals 12 residues. V was trimmed by 0 bases and J by 12 bases, leaving 13 bases between them.

The chain couples TRBV5-1 to TRBJ1-1, with D possibly being TRBD1 (5 bases). V was clipped by 2 bases and J by 4 bases, with 12 bases between them. CDR3 length: 14 residues. CDR1 is SGHRS, CDR2 YFSETQ, per germline. The CDR3: CASSFGGWSTEAFF. CDR3 nucleotide sequence: TGCGCCAGCAGCTTCGGGGGGTGGAGCACTGAAGCTTTCTTT.

This clonotype appeared many times. The chain joins TRBV19 to TRBJ1-2; 8 nucleotides line up with TRBD1. The CDR3 has 15 residues. The J segment lost 2 bases and the V segment lost 5 bases, leaving 7 bases of the junction unmatched. Per the germline V gene, CDR1 is LNHDA and CDR2 is SQIVND (reference sequence). CDR3 sequence (DNA): TGTGCCAGTAGTCCGACGCAGGGGGCGAACTATGGCTACACCTTC. Translated: CASSPTQGANYGYTF.

Remarks on this clonotype: The junction and the germline gene differ at one end; a read error may be behind it. The chain links TRBV19 to TRBJ1-2; maybe TRBD1 (5 bases). The CDR3 sequence is 16 residues long. CDR1 LNHDA and CDR2 SQIVND come from the germline V gene (reference sequence). DNA for the CDR3: TGTGCCAGTAGTATACATGGGGCCAGTCTTAACCATGGCTACACCTTC. Its protein is CASSIHGASLNHGYTF. Supplemented by reference TRBV19 and TRBJ1-2, the full variable domain reads DGGITQSPKYLFRKEGQNVTLSCEQNLNHDAMYWYRQDPGQGLRLIYYSQIVNDFQKGDIAEGYSVSREKKESFPLTVTSAQKNPTAFYLCASSIHGASLNHGYTFGSGTRLTVV.

As for this clonotype: A far larger clone is only one base removed, so a read error is likely. The chain combines TRBV6-2 or TRBV6-3 with TRBJ2-7; D is ambiguous. Germline V lookup: CDR1 MNHEY, CDR2 SVGEGT. CDR3 length equals 13 residues. V dropped 2 bases and J dropped 4 bases, with 9 bases sitting between them. The chain's CDR3 is CASSYHPKYEQYF. The CDR3 DNA sequence: TGTGCCAGCAGTTACCATCCTAAATACGAGCAGTACTTC.